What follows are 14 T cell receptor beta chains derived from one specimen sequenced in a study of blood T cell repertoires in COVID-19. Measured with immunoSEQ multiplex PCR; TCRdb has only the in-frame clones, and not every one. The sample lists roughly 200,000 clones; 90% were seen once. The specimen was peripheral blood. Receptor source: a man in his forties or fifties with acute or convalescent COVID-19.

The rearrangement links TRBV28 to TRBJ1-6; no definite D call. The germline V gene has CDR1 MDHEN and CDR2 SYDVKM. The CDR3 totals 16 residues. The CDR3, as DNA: TGTGCAGCCACGCTGGGTGGCAACAGTGCAGATTCACCCCTCCACTTT. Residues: CAATLGGNSADSPLHF.

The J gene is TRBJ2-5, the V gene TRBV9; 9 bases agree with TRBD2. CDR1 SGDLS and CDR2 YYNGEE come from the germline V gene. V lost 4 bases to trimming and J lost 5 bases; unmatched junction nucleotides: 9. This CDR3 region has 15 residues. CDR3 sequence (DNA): TGTGCCAGCAGCACGACTAGCGGAGGGTGGGAGACCCAGTACTTC. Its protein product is CASSTTSGGWETQYF. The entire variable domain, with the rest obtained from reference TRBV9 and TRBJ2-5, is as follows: DSGVTQTPKHLITATGQRVTLRCSPRSGDLSVYWYQQSLDQGLQFLIQYYNGEERAKGNILERFSAQQFPDLHSELNLSSLELGDSALYFCASSTTSGGWETQYFGPGTRLLVL.

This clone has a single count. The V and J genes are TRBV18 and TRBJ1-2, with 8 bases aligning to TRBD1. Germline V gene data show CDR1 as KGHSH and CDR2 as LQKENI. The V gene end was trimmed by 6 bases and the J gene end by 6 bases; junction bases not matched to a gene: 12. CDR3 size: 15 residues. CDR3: CASSSSQGAPNGYTF. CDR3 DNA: TGTGCCAGCTCCTCTTCGCAGGGGGCTCCGAATGGCTACACCTTC.

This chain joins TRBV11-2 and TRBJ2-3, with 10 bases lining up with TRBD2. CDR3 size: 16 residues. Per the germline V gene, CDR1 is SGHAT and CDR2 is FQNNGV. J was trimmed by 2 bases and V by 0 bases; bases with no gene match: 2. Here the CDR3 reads CASSLDLAGDTDTQYF. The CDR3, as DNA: TGTGCCAGCAGCTTAGATCTAGCGGGGGACACAGATACGCAGTATTTT.

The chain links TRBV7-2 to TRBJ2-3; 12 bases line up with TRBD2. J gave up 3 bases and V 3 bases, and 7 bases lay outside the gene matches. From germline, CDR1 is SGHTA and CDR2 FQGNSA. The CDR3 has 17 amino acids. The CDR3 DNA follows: TGTGCCAGCAGCTTCCGACTAGCGGGAGTGGGGACAGATACGCAGTATTTT. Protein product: CASSFRLAGVGTDTQYF. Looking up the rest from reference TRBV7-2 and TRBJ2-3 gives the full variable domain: GAGVSQSPSNKVTEKGKDVELRCDPISGHTALYWYRQSLGQGLEFLIYFQGNSAPDKSGLPSDRFSAERTGGSVSTLTIQRTQQEDSAVYLCASSFRLAGVGTDTQYFGPGTRLTVL.

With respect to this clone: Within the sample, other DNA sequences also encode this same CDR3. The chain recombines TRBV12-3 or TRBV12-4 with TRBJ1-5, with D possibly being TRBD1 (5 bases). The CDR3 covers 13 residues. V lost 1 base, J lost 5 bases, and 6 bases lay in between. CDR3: CASSLGGDQPQHF. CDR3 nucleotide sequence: TGTGCCAGCAGTTTAGGGGGCGATCAGCCCCAGCATTTT.

CDR3 sequence: CASSSSGNTGELFF. CDR3 DNA: TGTGCCAGCAGCTCCAGCGGGAACACCGGGGAGCTGTTTTTT. This rearrangement joins TRBV7-6 to TRBJ2-2; weak D call: TRBD2 (5 bases). The V gene lost 4 bases and the J gene lost 1 base, with 7 bases spanning the gap. This CDR3 region has 14 residues. Germline-derived CDR1 and CDR2 are SGHVS and FNYEAQ.

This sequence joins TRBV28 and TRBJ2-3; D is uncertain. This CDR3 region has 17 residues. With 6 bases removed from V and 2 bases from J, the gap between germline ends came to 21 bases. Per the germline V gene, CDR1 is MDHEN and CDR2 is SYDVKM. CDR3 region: CASSPLTRNRHTDTQYF. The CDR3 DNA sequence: TGTGCCAGCAGCCCCCTGACTCGGAACCGCCACACAGATACGCAGTATTTT.

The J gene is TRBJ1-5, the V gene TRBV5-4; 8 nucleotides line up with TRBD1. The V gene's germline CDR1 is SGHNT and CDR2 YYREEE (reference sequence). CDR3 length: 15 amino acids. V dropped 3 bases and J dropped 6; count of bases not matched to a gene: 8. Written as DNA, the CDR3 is TGTGCCAGCAGCTCTCTTGGACAGGGCGGTCAGCCCCAGCATTTT. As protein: CASSSLGQGGQPQHF.

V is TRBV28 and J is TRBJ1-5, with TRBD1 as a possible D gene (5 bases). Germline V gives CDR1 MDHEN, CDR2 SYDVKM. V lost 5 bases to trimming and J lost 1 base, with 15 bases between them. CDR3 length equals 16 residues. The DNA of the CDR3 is TGTGCCAGCAGTCCCCCCAGGGCCAACAGCAATCAGCCCCAGCATTTT. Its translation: CASSPPRANSNQPQHF. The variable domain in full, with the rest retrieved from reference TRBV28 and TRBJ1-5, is DVKVTQSSRYLVKRTGEKVFLECVQDMDHENMFWYRQDPGLGLRLIYFSYDVKMKEKGDIPEGYSVSREKKERFSLILESASTNQTSMYLCASSPPRANSNQPQHFGDGTRLSIL.

The CDR3 region has the DNA TGTGCCAGCAGCGAAACAGGGGCCCAAGAGACCCAGTACTTC. Translated, it gives CASSETGAQETQYF. J is TRBJ2-5 and V is TRBV7-9, with 7 bases fitting TRBD1. The CDR3 consists of 14 residues. The germline V gene encodes CDR1 SEHNR and CDR2 FQNEAQ (reference sequence). The junction had 4 bases not matched to a gene; V was cut back by 5 bases and J by 1 base. Looking up the rest from reference TRBV7-9 and TRBJ2-5 gives the full variable domain: DTGVSQNPRHKITKRGQNVTFRCDPISEHNRLYWYRQTLGQGPEFLTYFQNEAQLEKSRLLSDRFSAERPKGSFSTLEIQRTEQGDSAMYLCASSETGAQETQYFGPGTRLLVL.

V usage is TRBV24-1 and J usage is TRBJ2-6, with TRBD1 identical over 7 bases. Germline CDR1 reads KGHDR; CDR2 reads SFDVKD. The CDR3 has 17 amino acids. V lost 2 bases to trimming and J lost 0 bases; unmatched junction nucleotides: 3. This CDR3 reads CATSDSDRSSGANVLTF. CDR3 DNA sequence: TGTGCCACCAGTGATTCGGACAGGAGCTCTGGGGCCAACGTCCTGACTTTC.

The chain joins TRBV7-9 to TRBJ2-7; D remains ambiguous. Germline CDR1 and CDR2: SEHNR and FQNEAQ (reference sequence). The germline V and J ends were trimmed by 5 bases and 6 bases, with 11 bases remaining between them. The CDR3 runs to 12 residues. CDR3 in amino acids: CASSILSFEQYF. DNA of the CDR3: TGTGCCAGCAGCATCCTTTCGTTCGAGCAGTACTTC.

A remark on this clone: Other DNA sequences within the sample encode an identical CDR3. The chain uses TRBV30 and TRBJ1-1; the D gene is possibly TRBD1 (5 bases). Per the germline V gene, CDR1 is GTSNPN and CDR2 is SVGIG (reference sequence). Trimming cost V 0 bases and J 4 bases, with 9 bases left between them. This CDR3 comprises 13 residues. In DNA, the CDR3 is TGTGCCTGGAGTGTGTGGGGCGGCACTGAAGCTTTCTTT. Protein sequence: CAWSVWGGTEAFF.